Sequencing of this T cell receptor (beta chain) was carried out in a study of blood T cell repertoires in COVID-19. About the research overall: Sources were T cells, B-cell-depleted T cells, or PBMCs; the material itself was cDNA or gDNA.

Per the original methods: The authors estimated nucleated cell counts from reference gene primer amplification. The protocol was immunoSEQ multiplex PCR, while the TCRdb copy is restricted to in-frame clones and leaves out a portion. The DNA was the basis for D and trimming; V, J and clone size are from that table. The sample contains some 250,000 clones, 75% to 90% of which appear only once. Germline lookup yields CDR1 MNHEY and CDR2 SMNVEV (reference sequence). J lost 6 bases, V lost 3 bases, and 13 bases had no gene match. This CDR3 comprises 17 residues. The clonotype comes from a woman aged 45-59 years who had recovered from COVID-19. Sequenced input: PBMCs or T cells enriched from blood (not recorded which). V usage is TRBV27 and J usage is TRBJ1-5; the match to TRBD1 covers 8 bases. The CDR3 DNA sequence: TGTGCCAGCAGTTTGCGACCTATTACAGGGGGGGGTCAGCCCCAGCATTTT. Protein product: CASSLRPITGGGQPQHF.